The rows below give T cell receptor beta chains drawn from one sample of a study of blood T cell repertoires in COVID-19. The assay was immunoSEQ multiplex PCR, and TCRdb's table has in-frame clones only and misses some. The sample shows roughly 140,000 clones, approximately 80% of them seen only once. Sequencing was performed on peripheral blood. These TCRs come from an older woman with acute or convalescent COVID-19. The CDR3 runs from the conserved cysteine through the conserved F or W. D genes are given only for firm matches. Size is omitted from some rows. Given values are once, few, many or a class for expanded clones.

j_call v_call clone_size d_call cdr3_nt cdr3_aa
TRBJ2-1 TRBV27 NA NA TGTGCCAGCAGTCCTCTTTTAGGTGCGGGAATATACAATGAGCAGTTCTTC CASSPLLGAGIYNEQFF
TRBJ2-1 TRBV27 NA NA TGTGCCAGCAGTCGAGAGAGTGAAAGCTCCTACAATGAGCAGTTCTTC CASSRESESSYNEQFF
TRBJ1-3 TRBV3-1/TRBV3-2 few NA TGTGCCAGCAGCCAACCCATGGGAAACACCATATATTTT CASSQPMGNTIYF
TRBJ2-7 TRBV6-5 few TRBD2 TGTGCCAGCACTCTGGGGCTAGCGGTCTACGAGCAGTACTTC CASTLGLAVYEQYF
TRBJ2-3 TRBV5-1 NA TRBD2 TGCGCCAGCAGCTTGAAAGAGCGGGAACGACATACGCAGTATTTT CASSLKERERHTQYF
TRBJ2-7 TRBV3-1/TRBV3-2 NA TRBD2 TGTGCCAGCAGCCTTCGGGGGGAAAGCTCCTACGAGCAGTACTTC CASSLRGESSYEQYF
TRBJ1-1 TRBV27 NA TRBD1 TGTGCCAGCAGTTTCGGACAGGGGGCGGCTAGGAACACTGAAGCTTTCTTT CASSFGQGAARNTEAFF
TRBJ2-1 TRBV7-2 NA NA TGTGCCAGCAGCTCTGGACTAATCACCTACAATGAGCAGTTCTTC CASSSGLITYNEQFF
TRBJ1-1 TRBV27 NA NA TGTGCCAGCAGTTTATATACGCGCACTGAAGCTTTCTTT CASSLYTRTEAFF
TRBJ1-2 TRBV7-9 NA TRBD1 TGTGCCAGCAGCCGGACAGGGACCTATGGCTACACCTTC CASSRTGTYGYTF
TRBJ1-2 TRBV5-1 NA NA TGCGCCAGCAGGGAGGGGGAGGGGAGACCCCTGGGTGGCTACACCTTC CASREGEGRPLGGYTF
TRBJ1-5 TRBV30 NA NA TGTGCCTGGAGTGTACTTAACAATCAGCCCCAGCATTTT CAWSVLNNQPQHF
TRBJ2-7 TRBV19 NA TRBD2 TGTGCCAGTAGTATCCGATCTACTAGCGCCTACGAGCAGTACTTC CASSIRSTSAYEQYF
TRBJ1-5 TRBV14 NA NA TGTGCCAGCAGCCAAGCAGAACGTAGGTTCTCGGGGGGGGTTGGCAATCAGCCCCAGCATTTT CASSQAERRFSGGVGNQPQHF
TRBJ2-7 TRBV28 NA NA TGTGCCAGCAGTGTCCCCGGACAGCTCTACGAGCAGTACTTC CASSVPGQLYEQYF
TRBJ2-2 TRBV24-1 once NA TGTGCCACCAGTGACCACCACAAGAACACCGGGGAGCTGTTTTTT CATSDHHKNTGELFF
TRBJ2-1 TRBV24-1 NA NA TGTGCCACCAGTGATTTAGCCGCCTTTGCCTTGAATGAGCAGTTCTTC CATSDLAAFALNEQFF
TRBJ2-5 TRBV9 NA TRBD2 TGTGCCAGCAGCCTCAGCGCTAGCGGGAGGGGTTATCAAGAGACCCAGTACTTC CASSLSASGRGYQETQYF
TRBJ2-1 TRBV19 NA TRBD1 TGTGCCAGTAGGACCGGGACAGGGTACAATGAGCAGTTCTTC CASRTGTGYNEQFF
TRBJ2-2 TRBV7-2 NA NA TGTGCCAGCCGAGGAAGTTACACCGGGGAGCTGTTTTTT CASRGSYTGELFF
TRBJ2-1 TRBV6-5 NA TRBD2 TGTGCCAGCAGTTACTCGAGAGGCGGGAGGGCCAATGAGCAGTTCTTC CASSYSRGGRANEQFF
TRBJ1-2 TRBV2 NA NA TGTGCCAGCAGGGGGTATGGACTATACCGAGTCTACACCTTC CASRGYGLYRVYTF
TRBJ1-2 TRBV6-6 NA NA TGTGCCAGCAGTTACGAGGAGGGCCTTGCCTATGGCTACACCTTC CASSYEEGLAYGYTF